This T cell receptor (beta chain) emerged from a study of T cell responses to AZD1222 COVID-19 vaccine. Method: immunoSEQ multiplex PCR; TCRdb's copy keeps in-frame clones and lacks some. The data show 55,000 to 60,000 clones, 75% to 90% seen once. From germline, CDR1 is MNHEY and CDR2 SMNVEV (reference sequence). V was trimmed by 5 bases and J by 7 bases, leaving 14 bases between them. The CDR3 spans 13 residues. The clonotype originates from an adult in good health. Specimen: peripheral blood, collected on day 0 of MenACWY control vaccination. J is TRBJ1-2 and V is TRBV27; possible D gene TRBD1, 6 bases. CDR3 loop: CASSLQGTGGYTF. CDR3 nucleotide sequence: TGTGCCAGCAGTCTACAGGGAACGGGTGGCTACACCTTC.